Listed below are T cell receptor beta chains from one sample, sequenced in a study of blood T cells in healthy people across ages. TCRdb re-called the 5' RACE reads with MiXCR, one entry per CDR3 protein. This sample has 950,000 to 1,200,000 distinct CDR3 sequences; 35% to 40% occur once, and the top ten carry around 14%. The sample consisted of blood. All receptors derive from a man younger than 30 in good health. The CDR3 runs from the conserved cysteine through the conserved F or W. The D gene is left open where the match is weak. Expanded clones are given a class, and other clones once, few, many or no size at all.

V	size	D	J	DNA	CDR3
TRBV4-2	.	.	TRBJ2-4	TGTGCCAGCTCATTAGCCTTGGAAAACATTCAGTACTTC	CASSLALENIQYF
TRBV6-6	few	.	TRBJ1-1	TGTGCCAGCAGTATCGAGGGGATGGCTGAAGCTTTCTTT	CASSIEGMAEAFF
TRBV10-3	.	.	TRBJ2-7	TGTGCCATCAGTGACCCCACCTACGAGCAGTACTTC	CAISDPTYEQYF
TRBV19	few	.	TRBJ2-1	TGTGCCAGTAGTACCCCCAGTGAGCAGTTCTTC	CASSTPSEQFF
TRBV6-2/TRBV6-3	.	.	TRBJ2-5	TGTGCCAGCAGTTACGGGACGTACCAAGAGACCCAGTACTTC	CASSYGTYQETQYF
TRBV5-1	.	.	TRBJ2-5	TGCGCCAGCAGCTTGGGTCACTATCAAGAGACCCAGTACTTC	CASSLGHYQETQYF
TRBV7-2	.	.	TRBJ1-6	TGTGCCAGCAGCGATTCGGTAACACGAGATTCACCCCTCCACTTT	CASSDSVTRDSPLHF
TRBV6-1	many	.	TRBJ1-2	TGTGCCAGCAGTGAAGGGGAACGCAGGGGCTACACCTTC	CASSEGERRGYTF
TRBV20-1	.	TRBD1	TRBJ2-7	TGCAGTGCTAGAGAATTCAACCCCGACAGGGTAGATCGGTCCGAGCAGTACTTC	CSAREFNPDRVDRSEQYF
TRBV2	few	.	TRBJ2-3	TGTGCCAGCAGTGAAGCGCGTTCGGATACGCAGTATTTT	CASSEARSDTQYF
TRBV6-5	.	.	TRBJ1-4	TGTGCCAGCAGTTCCGTTATTAATGAAAAACTGTTTTTT	CASSSVINEKLFF
TRBV6-2/TRBV6-3	once	TRBD1	TRBJ2-2	TGTGCCACCGGACAGGGGAACACCGGGGAGCTGTTTTTT	CATGQGNTGELFF
TRBV4-2	.	TRBD1	TRBJ1-1	TGTGCCAGCAGCCAAGGATACCCGGGGACAGGGGAGATAGCTTTCTTT	CASSQGYPGTGEIAFF
TRBV4-2	.	.	TRBJ2-2	TGTGCCAGCAGCCAAGGATGGATAGGGGGTACCGGGGAGCTGTTTTTT	CASSQGWIGGTGELFF
TRBV15	.	.	TRBJ1-1	TGTGCCACCAGCAGAGGCATCGTGGGACCTGAAGCTTTCTTT	CATSRGIVGPEAFF
TRBV10-3	once	.	TRBJ1-6	TGTGCCATCAGTGAGGATCAGCAGGGGAGAGATTCACCCCTCCACTTT	CAISEDQQGRDSPLHF
TRBV4-2	.	.	TRBJ2-1	TGTGCCAGCAGCCAGTCGGGGGAGGCAATCGATGAGCAGTTCTTC	CASSQSGEAIDEQFF
TRBV27	.	.	TRBJ2-7	TGTGCCAGCAGTTTATTCCTCGAGCAGTACTTC	CASSLFLEQYF
TRBV20-1	.	.	TRBJ1-2	TGCAGTGCTAGAGATGGGCACCTTTCCTATGGCTACACCTTC	CSARDGHLSYGYTF
TRBV3-1	few	.	TRBJ2-1	TGTGCCAGCAGCCAAGATAAGGGAGGCTTGGATGAGCAGTTCTTC	CASSQDKGGLDEQFF
TRBV5-5	.	.	TRBJ2-5	TGTGCCAGCAGCTTGGAGACAGACTCCTACTCCTCGTACTTC	CASSLETDSYSSYF
TRBV30	.	.	TRBJ2-7	TGTGCCTGGAGTGTCTACCTCAGCTACGAGCAGTACTTC	CAWSVYLSYEQYF
TRBV20-1	few	TRBD2	TRBJ2-1	TGCAGTGCTAGAGACTTAGCGGGGGGAACTGAGCAGTTCTTC	CSARDLAGGTEQFF
TRBV5-6	few	.	TRBJ2-1	TGTGCCAGCAGCTCCATCCCCCTTTACAATGAGCAGTTCTTC	CASSSIPLYNEQFF
TRBV5-1	.	TRBD1	TRBJ2-1	TGCGCCAGCACGCCGGGACAGAACAATGAGCAGTTCTTC	CASTPGQNNEQFF
TRBV29-1	.	TRBD1	TRBJ2-5	TGCAGCGTTGAAGGACAGGGACAAGAGACCCAGTACTTC	CSVEGQGQETQYF
TRBV28	once	.	TRBJ2-1	TGTGCCAGCAGTTTACCCGGACAGTTCACAACCTACAATGAGCAGTTCTTC	CASSLPGQFTTYNEQFF